This T cell receptor beta chain was sequenced in a study of blood T cell repertoires in COVID-19. Study-wide background: There were acute and convalescent COVID-19 samples, and they came from the United States, Italy and Spain. PBMCs, B-cell-depleted T cells, or T cells provided the cDNA or gDNA that made up the material.

Per the authors' pipeline: Reference gene primer amplification in the assay estimated nucleated cell counts. Using immunoSEQ multiplex PCR, the repertoire was profiled, and TCRdb retains in-frame clones only, with some absent. The V and J calls and the clone size are those of that table, but D and trimming were determined from the DNA. Of just over 300,000 clones in the sample, approximately 90% were seen once. CDR3 length: 16 residues. Germline CDR1 is LNHDA and CDR2 is SQIVND (reference sequence). Germline trimming cut 11 bases from V and 7 bases from J; bases unmatched to any gene: 22. Input material: peripheral blood. The receptor was isolated from a man aged 18 to 29 with active or convalescent COVID-19. The chain has TRBV19 and TRBJ1-1; 7 bases match TRBD1. The CDR3 spells CAARNYAGTDENEAFF. DNA for the CDR3: TGTGCCGCACGGAACTACGCCGGGACAGACGAAAATGAAGCTTTCTTT. The full variable domain, completed using reference TRBV19 and TRBJ1-1, is DGGITQSPKYLFRKEGQNVTLSCEQNLNHDAMYWYRQDPGQGLRLIYYSQIVNDFQKGDIAEGYSVSREKKESFPLTVTSAQKNPTAFYLCAARNYAGTDENEAFFGQGTRLTVV.